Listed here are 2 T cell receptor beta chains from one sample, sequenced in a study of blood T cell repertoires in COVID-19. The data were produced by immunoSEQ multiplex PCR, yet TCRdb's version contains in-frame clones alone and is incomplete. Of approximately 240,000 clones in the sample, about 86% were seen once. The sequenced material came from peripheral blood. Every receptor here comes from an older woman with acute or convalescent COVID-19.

CDR3 loop: CASSQGGWRDRSYEQYF. CDR3 sequence (DNA): TGTGCCAGCAGCCAAGGCGGGTGGCGGGACAGGAGCTACGAGCAGTACTTC. This chain joins TRBV27 and TRBJ2-7, with 8 bases matching TRBD1. CDR1 is MNHEY, CDR2 SMNVEV, per germline (reference sequence). There are 17 residues in the CDR3. The ends lost 6 bases at V and 3 bases at J; junction bases unmatched: 16.

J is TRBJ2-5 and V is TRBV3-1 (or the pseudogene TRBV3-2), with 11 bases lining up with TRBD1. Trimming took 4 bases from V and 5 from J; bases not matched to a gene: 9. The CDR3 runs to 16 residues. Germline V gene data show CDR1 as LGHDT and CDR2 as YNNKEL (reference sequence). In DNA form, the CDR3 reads TGTGCCAGCAGCCCACGGACAGGGGGCCTGGGGGAGACCCAGTACTTC. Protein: CASSPRTGGLGETQYF.